This entry lists 2 T cell receptor beta chains sequenced from one sample in a study of blood T cell repertoires in COVID-19. Sequenced by immunoSEQ multiplex PCR; TCRdb stores in-frame clones only, minus some. The repertoire consists of more than 200,000 clones, with 70% to 90% occurring once and the leading ten covering 10% to 12%. The specimen was PBMCs or T cells enriched from blood (not recorded which). These receptors all stem from a man aged 25 to 40 who had recovered from COVID-19.

Here the CDR3 DNA reads TGTGCCAGCAGCCACACGGAGGAGCGGGGGCAAGGTGAGACCCAGTACTTC. This gives the protein CASSHTEERGQGETQYF. The chain joins TRBV4-2 to TRBJ2-5; 8 bases line up with TRBD2. Germline V gene sequence: CDR1 LGHNA, CDR2 YNFKEQ. The CDR3 loop spans 17 amino acids. J lost 5 bases, V lost 3 bases, and 14 bases had no gene match.

V usage is TRBV4-3 and J usage is TRBJ2-1, with TRBD1 matching 8 bases. The length of the CDR3 is 14 residues. The V segment lost 4 bases and the J segment 11 bases; nucleotides outside the gene matches: 10. Germline CDR1 reads LGHNA; CDR2 reads YSLEER. The CDR3 DNA follows: TGCGCCAGCAGCCTAGTAGGACAGGGCAAACAGCAGTTCTTC. It yields the protein CASSLVGQGKQQFF.